The TCR beta chain described here comes from a study of shared clonotypes between healthy human individuals (dated by TCRdb to 2018 to 2020). Broadly, across the study: A couple of women and three men aged 18 to 49 years were included in the cohort. For each donor, CD4 naive and CD4 memory were each run on three plates, CD8 naive on two plates, and CD8 memory on one plate. To estimate repertoire size and how much clonotype sharing occurs between individuals, the study deeply sequenced the blood TCR repertoires of roughly 5 healthy adults. To increase sequencing depth and limit assay-specific biases, different laboratories used diverse techniques to prepare libraries and sequence TCR repertoires. Per donor, leukapheresis produced somewhere between about 0.85 and 8.9 billion PBMCs.

Worth noting for this clone: Its antigen is currently not known. No base quality information exists; no much larger clone differs at one position.

Using the deep immunoSEQ assay, TCR CDR3 regions were amplified from genomic DNA by multiplex PCR. For each cell subset, the extracted genomic DNA was distributed evenly across all wells of several immunoSEQ 96-well plates, and each plate served as one replicate. For sorted subsets, each replicate PCR was loaded with around 200 ng genomic DNA, equivalent to about 30,000 T cell genomes. Purified libraries were quantified with a Qubit 3.0 fluorometer, sized on a Bioanalyzer 2100, and re-quantified with the KAPA Library Quantification kit. A separate single-read 150-cycle Illumina NextSeq 550 flow cell was used to sequence each immunoSEQ 96-well plate. The paper's processing steps were these. Because the immunoSEQ output included only junctional sequences and no quality scores, the filtering could not be the same as the filtering used for full-length reads. To assign V/J genes and CDR3, sequences were annotated using PyIR, a Python wrapper for IgBLAST v1.9, with IMGT germline references. Reads were filtered out if the reads had weak V/J assignments (E-value above 1e-6), no CDR3, stop codons, out-of-frame junctions, or ambiguous translated residues. V3J clonotypes were defined by identical inferred V gene, J gene, and CDR3 amino acid sequence. Percentage overlap between repertoires was calculated by dividing the number of shared unique clonotypes by the size of the smaller repertoire. RTK rarefaction, the Chao1 estimator, and Recon v2.1 estimates of unobserved clonotypes were used to assess repertoire richness. OLGA was used to compute generation probabilities for all TCRbeta clonotypes that the gDNA method yielded from a handful of donors. Sourced from immuneACCESS, this table was stored by TCRdb with only in-frame sequences that have V and J called. A share of the clones is absent; for the studies checked, an unresolved V gene accounts for under half, and the remainder has no known explanation. The D gene and trimming were derived from the DNA, and the V and J assignments and clone size from that table. In all, the sample holds 2 million to 2.5 million clones, and 85% to 95% of those were seen once. The biggest ten clones account for around 0.4% of the sample.

Healthy HIV-negative adults with no recently reported acute infections or vaccinations were included as donors. All donors were Caucasian adults living in Nashville, Tennessee, USA. Magnetic negative selection was used to enrich CD4+ T cells, after which naive cells were positively selected on CD45RA and the negative fraction became the memory subset. Blood was collected by leukapheresis, and PBMCs were isolated by Ficoll-Histopaque density gradient centrifugation and then cryopreserved in liquid nitrogen vapor phase. Analytical flow cytometry was used to check the purity and quantity of each magnetically sorted T cell population. Genomic DNA was isolated from each sorted fraction and quantified by UV absorbance on a Nanodrop 2000c. Findings and caveats that apply to the study as a whole: Rarefaction of sorted-subset datasets indicated incomplete sequencing despite the large sequencing depth. Larger estimated clonotype richness was generally found for naive subsets than for memory subsets. Compared with non-shared clonotypes, the clonotypes found in all four sorted-subset donors had higher generation probabilities. Pairwise subsampling led to the expectation that sequencing depth would affect the degree of clonotype sharing among donors. Because the study included only a small number of donors, the genetic and exposure-history diversity represented was limited. When four donors were compared, the shared fraction of clonotypes was 5% to 6.5% for naive CD4, roughly 3.4% for naive CD8, 2% to 2.5% for memory CD4, and roughly 0.4% for memory CD8. Sampling was restricted to blood, and TCR repertoires in tissue are likely to differ from TCR repertoires in blood.

The V end loses 4 bases and the J end loses 3 bases, and a stretch of 12 bases separates them. Reading from cysteine to phenylalanine, the CDR3 counts 14 amino acids. Only CDR3 DNA is held: 42 bases, read in frame from base 1. CDR1 LGHNA and CDR2 YSLEER were looked up in the germline V gene. The TCR originated in a young man in good health. Some clones in this sample may be carry-over from other donors' samples. What was sequenced was naive CD4+ T cells from PBMCs. Read against the paper, the sample's cell subset or site label means: CD45RA+ positively selected. The chain employs TRBV4-3 and TRBJ1-1; no confident D gene assignment can be made. CDR3 reads: CASSPSQSYTEAFF. The base sequence is TGCGCCAGCAGCCCTTCACAGAGTTACACTGAAGCTTTCTTT.